A single sample is the source of the 3 T cell receptor beta chains below, sequenced in a study of T cell clones after liver transplantation. The table came from immunoSEQ multiplex PCR; TCRdb's copy has only in-frame clones and leaves some out. Seen here are 45,000 to 60,000 clones, roughly 84% observed once, and the top ten hold about 8.9%. Specimen: CD4+ T cells from blood, collected before liver transplant. The receptors shown here come from a human donor who received a liver transplant.

The chain has TRBV18 and TRBJ2-5; possible D gene TRBD1, 6 bases. The CDR3 totals 14 residues. Trimming removed 3 bases at V and 2 bases at J, with 10 bases between. Looked up from germline, CDR1 is KGHSH and CDR2 is LQKENI. CDR3 sequence: CASSPLTGQETQYF. In nucleotides, the CDR3 is TGTGCCAGCTCACCCTTGACAGGACAAGAGACCCAGTACTTC.

This chain joins TRBV5-4 and TRBJ2-5, with D possibly being TRBD2 (6 bases). CDR1 and CDR2 from the germline V gene are SGHNT and YYREEE (reference sequence). Between the trimmed V and J ends, which lost 0 bases and 5 bases, there was a span of 14 bases. The CDR3 totals 15 residues. The CDR3 sequence: CASSLAWASAETQYF. The CDR3 DNA is TGTGCCAGCAGCTTGGCCTGGGCTAGCGCGGAGACCCAGTACTTC.

V gene TRBV7-3 combines with J gene TRBJ2-2; D not certain. This CDR3 comprises 13 residues. CDR1 and CDR2 from the germline V gene are SGHTA and FQGTGA. V was clipped by 6 bases and J by 3 bases, with 8 bases between them. CDR3 protein: CASSLRDTGELFF. In nucleotides, the CDR3 is TGTGCCAGCAGTCTCCGGGACACCGGGGAGCTGTTTTTT.